The 28 T cell receptor beta chains below were found in one sample sequenced in a study of blood T cell repertoires in COVID-19. Sequenced by immunoSEQ multiplex PCR; TCRdb stores in-frame clones only, minus some. The repertoire holds 250,000 to 300,000 clones, roughly 85% seen once, with less than 8.5% in the top ten. The sequenced sample was PBMCs or T cells enriched from blood (not recorded which). Receptor source: a woman in her 50s who had been exposed to COVID-19.

The chain carries TRBV7-6 and TRBJ2-5; D perhaps matches TRBD1 (5 bases). Germline V gene sequence: CDR1 SGHVS, CDR2 FNYEAQ. The ends were cut back, 0 bases at V and 5 bases at J, with 10 bases in the middle. The CDR3 is made up of 14 amino acids. For the CDR3, the DNA is TGTGCCAGCAGCTTAGCGGTAGGGGTGGAGACCCAGTACTTC. Encoded protein: CASSLAVGVETQYF.

A remark on this clone: The sample carries other DNA sequences with the same CDR3. The rearrangement uses TRBV5-1 and TRBJ2-5, with a possible D match to TRBD2 (5 bases). CDR3 length equals 14 residues. Looked up from germline, CDR1 is SGHRS and CDR2 is YFSETQ. The V gene lost 0 bases and the J gene lost 2 bases, with 8 bases spanning the gap. CDR3 coding DNA: TGCGCCAGCAGCTTGGGATCGGGGCAAGAGACCCAGTACTTC. Translation gives CASSLGSGQETQYF.

This clone has only one observation. The chain is built from TRBV5-6 and TRBJ1-2, with 7 positions matching TRBD1. CDR3 length equals 15 residues. The V gene end was trimmed by 2 bases and the J gene end by 2 bases; junction bases not matched to a gene: 6. Germline V gene lookup returns CDR1 SGHDT and CDR2 YYEEEE. The chain's CDR3 is CASSLGSGQNYGYTF. The CDR3 region has the DNA TGTGCCAGCAGCTTAGGGTCGGGACAGAACTATGGCTACACCTTC. The variable domain in full, completed from reference TRBV5-6 and TRBJ1-2, reads DAGVTQSPTHLIKTRGQQVTLRCSPKSGHDTVSWYQQALGQGPQFIFQYYEEEERQRGNFPDRFSGHQFPNYSSELNVNALLLGDSALYLCASSLGSGQNYGYTFGSGTRLTVV.

The genes are TRBV15 and TRBJ1-2; D is ambiguous. The CDR3 has 14 residues. V was pared by 4 bases and J by 5 bases, with 14 bases between. Germline CDR1 and CDR2: LNHNV and YYDKDF (reference sequence). CDR3 sequence: CATSTRVTRYGYTF. In nucleotides, the CDR3 is TGTGCCACCAGCACGCGGGTCACGAGATATGGCTACACCTTC.

The rearrangement uses TRBV7-9 and TRBJ1-3; D is possibly TRBD1 (6 bases). The V end lost 5 bases, the J end lost 4 bases, and 12 bases lay between the germline ends. Germline lookup yields CDR1 SEHNR and CDR2 FQNEAQ (reference sequence). The CDR3 has 14 amino acids. The CDR3 DNA is TGTGCCAGCAGCCGTACAGGGCCCGGAAACACCATATATTTT. It translates to CASSRTGPGNTIYF.

The chain joins TRBV2 to TRBJ1-2, with 9 bases matching TRBD1. Germline V gene sequence: CDR1 SNHLY, CDR2 FYNNEI. The junction had 4 bases not matched to a gene; V was cut back by 6 bases and J by 2 bases. This CDR3 is built from 14 residues. The CDR3 DNA reads as TGTGCCAGCAGGGGACAGGGATTAAACTATGGCTACACCTTC. Amino acids: CASRGQGLNYGYTF.

This clone was detected once. Other DNA sequences in this specimen translate into the identical CDR3. The J gene is TRBJ1-1, the V gene TRBV28; no firm D call. CDR1 and CDR2 from the germline V gene are MDHEN and SYDVKM. The V end lost 3 bases, the J end lost 1 base, and 3 bases lay between the germline ends. This CDR3 has 12 amino acids. Here the CDR3 reads CASSLRNTEAFF. As DNA, the CDR3 is TGTGCCAGCAGTTTGCGGAACACTGAAGCTTTCTTT. Combining the CDR3 with reference TRBV28 and TRBJ1-1 gives the whole variable domain DVKVTQSSRYLVKRTGEKVFLECVQDMDHENMFWYRQDPGLGLRLIYFSYDVKMKEKGDIPEGYSVSREKKERFSLILESASTNQTSMYLCASSLRNTEAFFGQGTRLTVV.

The CDR3 DNA reads as TGTGCCACCAGCAGAGGGGGGGAGGAGGGTGGCTACACCTTC. The encoded protein is CATSRGGEEGGYTF. The rearrangement links TRBV15 to TRBJ1-2, with a tentative D call TRBD1 (5 bases). The CDR3 runs 14 residues. Trimming stripped 1 base from V and 7 bases from J, with 13 bases between. In germline, CDR1 is LNHNV, CDR2 YYDKDF (reference sequence). The whole variable domain, remainder taken from reference TRBV15 and TRBJ1-2, is DAMVIQNPRYQVTQFGKPVTLSCSQTLNHNVMYWYQQKSSQAPKLLFHYYDKDFNNEADTPDNFQSRRPNTSFCFLDIRSPGLGDTAMYLCATSRGGEEGGYTFGSGTRLTVV.

This clone has only one observation. The V gene is TRBV24-1, the J gene TRBJ2-5, with D possibly matching TRBD2 (6 bases). The CDR3 consists of 13 residues. Per germline, CDR1 KGHDR and CDR2 SFDVKD. The ends were cut back, 6 bases at V and 1 base at J, with 8 bases in the middle. As DNA, the CDR3 is TGTGCCACCAGTCGGGACTTCCAAGAGACCCAGTACTTC. Amino acids: CATSRDFQETQYF.

On this clone itself: The junction and the germline gene differ at one end; a read error may be behind it. This chain links TRBV5-1 with TRBJ2-1; the match to TRBD2 covers 10 bases. This CDR3 is 15 amino acids long. Germline values: CDR1 SGHRS, CDR2 YFSETQ. CDR3 nucleotides: TGCGCCAGCAGCAGTACTAGCGGGGCCTATAATGAGCAGTTCTTC. Residues: CASSSTSGAYNEQFF.

V is TRBV18 and J is TRBJ1-1; TRBD1 aligns across 8 bases. Germline CDR1 is KGHSH and CDR2 is LQKENI. J was trimmed by 6 bases and V by 0 bases; bases with no gene match: 3. This CDR3 region has 14 residues. The CDR3: CASSPPSQGAEAFF. For the CDR3, the DNA is TGTGCCAGCTCACCACCGTCACAGGGGGCTGAAGCTTTCTTT.

This clone was picked up a small number of times. This rearrangement joins TRBV5-1 to TRBJ1-1; TRBD1 matches at 9 bases. Germline lookup yields CDR1 SGHRS and CDR2 YFSETQ. The CDR3 is 16 amino acids. The V segment lost 4 bases and the J segment 5 bases; nucleotides outside the gene matches: 12. CDR3 sequence: CASSLRPGTGITEAFF. CDR3 nucleotides: TGCGCCAGCAGCCTGCGCCCCGGGACAGGGATAACTGAAGCTTTCTTT.

The chain recombines TRBV5-1 with TRBJ2-2; D may be TRBD1 (6 bases). CDR3 length: 14 amino acids. The germline V gene encodes CDR1 SGHRS and CDR2 YFSETQ. V was shortened by 2 bases and J by 7 bases, with 12 bases between the two germline ends. DNA of the CDR3: TGCGCCAGCAGCTTATTACAGGGTAGCGGGGAGCTGTTTTTT. Protein product: CASSLLQGSGELFF.

The V gene is TRBV28, the J gene TRBJ1-5; 11 bases are a match to TRBD1. V lost 6 bases, J lost 6 bases, and 1 base stayed unmatched. Germline V gene lookup returns CDR1 MDHEN and CDR2 SYDVKM. This CDR3 has 13 amino acids. This CDR3 is CASRGQGGQPQHF. CDR3 bases: TGTGCCAGCAGGGGACAGGGGGGTCAGCCCCAGCATTTT.

The genes are TRBV30 and TRBJ2-7, with D possibly matching TRBD1 (6 bases). This CDR3 contains 14 residues. V was clipped by 8 bases and J by 1 base, with 18 bases between them. Germline V gene data show CDR1 as GTSNPN and CDR2 as SVGIG (reference sequence). This chain's CDR3 is CAARAGTLSYEQYF. Written as DNA, the CDR3 is TGTGCCGCCCGAGCCGGGACATTGTCCTACGAGCAGTACTTC. The full variable domain, rest sourced from reference TRBV30 and TRBJ2-7, is SQTIHQWPATLVQPVGSPLSLECTVEGTSNPNLYWYRQAAGRGLQLLFYSVGIGQISSEVPQNLSASRPQDRQFILSSKKLLLSDSGFYLCAARAGTLSYEQYFGPGTRLTVT.

V and J are TRBV2 and TRBJ1-4; D is unresolved. V lost 6 bases to trimming and J lost 0 bases, with 8 bases between them. The CDR3 has 14 amino acids. Germline CDR1 is SNHLY and CDR2 is FYNNEI. In DNA form, the CDR3 reads TGTGCCAGCAGGGAGGATTCAACTAATGAAAAACTGTTTTTT. The encoded protein is CASREDSTNEKLFF. Using reference TRBV2 and TRBJ1-4 for the parts outside the CDR3, the full variable domain is EPEVTQTPSHQVTQMGQEVILRCVPISNHLYFYWYRQILGQKVEFLVSFYNNEISEKSEIFDDQFSVERPDGSNFTLKIRSTKLEDSAMYFCASREDSTNEKLFFGSGTQLSVL.

The chain couples TRBV7-2 to TRBJ1-3; possibly TRBD1 for D (6 bases). CDR3 length: 15 residues. Germline CDR1 reads SGHTA; CDR2 reads FQGNSA. V lost 5 bases and J 4 bases, leaving 15 bases between the germline ends. CDR3 amino acids: CASSPRRTAGNTIYF. The CDR3 DNA reads TGTGCCAGCAGCCCAAGGCGGACAGCCGGAAACACCATATATTTT.

This rearrangement joins TRBV7-9 to TRBJ2-1, with a weak D call TRBD2 (5 bases). This CDR3 is built from 13 residues. Germline CDR1 is SEHNR and CDR2 is FQNEAQ (reference sequence). Trimming shortened V by 5 bases and J by 7 bases, and 12 bases separated the two germline ends. CDR3 sequence (DNA): TGTGCCAGCAGCCTACCGGGGAGAAATGAGCAGTTCTTC. It codes for CASSLPGRNEQFF. Drawing the rest from reference TRBV7-9 and TRBJ2-1, the complete variable domain is DTGVSQNPRHKITKRGQNVTFRCDPISEHNRLYWYRQTLGQGPEFLTYFQNEAQLEKSRLLSDRFSAERPKGSFSTLEIQRTEQGDSAMYLCASSLPGRNEQFFGPGTRLTVL.

The chain couples TRBV9 to TRBJ1-1; possibly TRBD1 for D (6 bases). Germline V gene data show CDR1 as SGDLS and CDR2 as YYNGEE. This CDR3 is built from 14 residues. With 8 bases removed from V and 0 bases from J, the gap between germline ends came to 14 bases. In DNA form, the CDR3 reads TGTGCCAGTGCCCTTGGGGACATGAACACTGAAGCTTTCTTT. This gives the protein CASALGDMNTEAFF.

The genes are TRBV28 and TRBJ1-5; D uncertain. The ends were cut back, 6 bases at V and 6 bases at J, with 12 bases in the middle. The length of the CDR3 is 13 residues. Germline assignment: CDR1 MDHEN and CDR2 SYDVKM. This CDR3 is CASSSQGGQPQHF. CDR3 coding DNA: TGTGCCAGCAGCTCCCAAGGAGGTCAGCCCCAGCATTTT.

This clone has only a few counts. V and J are TRBV7-8 and TRBJ1-1; perhaps TRBD1 as D (6 bases). CDR3 length: 12 amino acids. In germline, CDR1 is SGHVS, CDR2 FQNEAQ. V dropped 5 bases and J dropped 7 bases, with 11 bases sitting between them. Here the CDR3 reads CASSRNRDEAFF. In DNA form, the CDR3 reads TGTGCCAGCAGCCGTAACAGGGATGAAGCTTTCTTT.

There are a few counts of this clone. This chain connects TRBV3-1 (or the pseudogene TRBV3-2) to TRBJ1-1, with TRBD1 matching over 10 bases. This CDR3 has 15 amino acids. Germline-derived CDR1 and CDR2 are LGHDT and YNNKEL (reference sequence). V shed 6 bases, J shed 6 bases, and the junction held 10 bases outside the gene matches. The CDR3 region is CASRTGTGVKSEAFF. DNA for the CDR3: TGTGCCAGCAGAACCGGGACAGGGGTGAAATCTGAAGCTTTCTTT.

This chain links TRBV5-1 with TRBJ1-1; D uncertain. With 2 bases removed from V and 1 base from J, the gap between germline ends came to 9 bases. Germline V gene sequence: CDR1 SGHRS, CDR2 YFSETQ. This CDR3 has 14 amino acids. The CDR3 region is CASSFRQQNTEAFF. The CDR3, as DNA: TGCGCCAGCAGCTTCAGGCAGCAGAACACTGAAGCTTTCTTT.

This chain joins TRBV19 and TRBJ1-5; TRBD1 might be the D (5 bases). V lost 7 bases to trimming and J lost 0 bases, with 13 bases between them. Germline V CDR1 and CDR2: LNHDA, SQIVND (reference sequence). The CDR3 sequence is 15 residues long. This chain's CDR3 is CASTLGRYSNQPQHF. As DNA, the CDR3 is TGTGCCAGTACCTTGGGGCGGTATAGCAATCAGCCCCAGCATTTT.

This clone was observed once. The chain uses TRBV5-6 and TRBJ1-6; D is perhaps TRBD1 (6 bases). Per germline, CDR1 SGHDT and CDR2 YYEEEE. CDR3 length: 14 residues. V shed 2 bases and J shed 9 bases, with 12 bases lying between them. Written as DNA, the CDR3 is TGTGCCAGCAGCTTAGCACAGGGTGGTTCACCCCTCCACTTT. Amino acids: CASSLAQGGSPLHF.

This clone was seen a handful of times. V is TRBV5-4 and J is TRBJ1-1; D is ambiguous. This CDR3 has 15 amino acids. Trimming shortened V by 2 bases and J by 5 bases, and 16 bases separated the two germline ends. Germline values: CDR1 SGHNT, CDR2 YYREEE (reference sequence). The CDR3: CASSFIGSTGTEAFF. CDR3 nucleotides: TGTGCCAGCAGCTTCATCGGTTCCACGGGGACTGAAGCTTTCTTT.

The CDR3 region has the DNA TGTGCCAGCAGCTTGTCCCAGGGCCTTAAAGAGACCCAGTACTTC. Translating gives CASSLSQGLKETQYF. The chain links TRBV7-9 to TRBJ2-5; D is perhaps TRBD1 (5 bases). The CDR3 has 15 amino acids. The germline V gene has CDR1 SEHNR and CDR2 FQNEAQ (reference sequence). V lost 3 bases, J lost 3 bases, and 14 bases lay in between.

The V call is TRBV19, the J call TRBJ1-1; D not resolved. The CDR3 length is 13 residues. Germline assignment: CDR1 LNHDA and CDR2 SQIVND (reference sequence). Trimming took 2 bases from V and 4 from J, leaving 8 bases between them. The CDR3 DNA follows: TGTGCCAGTAGTATACGGGTACGCACTGAAGCTTTCTTT. Its translation: CASSIRVRTEAFF.